The 8 T cell receptor beta chains listed next were all sequenced from one sample in a study of T cell changes during pregnancy in multiple sclerosis. The assay was immunoSEQ multiplex PCR, and TCRdb's table has in-frame clones only and misses some. The sample holds 30,000 to 45,000 clones; 91% are singletons and the top ten take around 0.47%. Source: CD4+ T cells from peripheral blood mononuclear cells, taken in the second trimester of pregnancy. Receptors were obtained from a female donor in good health, enrolled as a control in a pregnancy study.

The chain joins TRBV6-6 to TRBJ2-3; D is possibly TRBD1 (6 bases). CDR1 is MNHNY, CDR2 SVGAGI, per germline (reference sequence). V lost 4 bases and J 4 bases, leaving 12 bases between the germline ends. The CDR3 covers 14 residues. CDR3 nucleotide sequence: TGTGCCAGCAGTTCTACAGGGTATCCAGATACGCAGTATTTT. It encodes CASSSTGYPDTQYF.

This clone has only one observation. V gene TRBV6-6 combines with J gene TRBJ2-5, with D unclear. This CDR3 has 13 residues. V shed 5 bases and J shed 7 bases, with 14 bases lying between them. Per the germline V gene, CDR1 is MNHNY and CDR2 is SVGAGI (reference sequence). Here the CDR3 reads CASSPGLAGTQYF. As DNA, the CDR3 is TGTGCCAGCAGTCCCGGGTTGGCTGGGACCCAGTACTTC.

The CDR3 protein is CASSEAGRGYTDTQYF. CDR3 DNA sequence: TGTGCCAGCAGTGAAGCGGGAAGGGGGTACACAGATACGCAGTATTTT. V gene TRBV6-1 combines with J gene TRBJ2-3, with a possible D match to TRBD1 (6 bases). The CDR3 length is 16 residues. Germline CDR1 reads MNHNS; CDR2 reads SASEGT. V shed 0 bases and J shed 2 bases, with 12 bases lying between them.

The rearrangement links TRBV18 to TRBJ1-1, with D perhaps matching TRBD1 (5 bases). V was shortened by 4 bases and J by 6 bases, with 12 bases between the two germline ends. Per the germline V gene, CDR1 is KGHSH and CDR2 is LQKENI. The CDR3 sequence is 13 residues long. As DNA, the CDR3 is TGTGCCAGCTCACTCTCAGGGATCGCTGAAGCTTTCTTT. Translating it yields CASSLSGIAEAFF.

V gene TRBV18 combines with J gene TRBJ1-1; D ambiguous. The CDR3 runs 14 residues. Germline-derived CDR1 and CDR2 are KGHSH and LQKENI. The V gene lost 6 bases and the J gene lost 3 bases, with 14 bases spanning the gap. CDR3 DNA: TGTGCCAGCTCCTCATTATCACTATACACTGAAGCTTTCTTT. Translating it yields CASSSLSLYTEAFF.

V is TRBV5-1 and J is TRBJ1-5; TRBD1 aligns across 8 bases. CDR3 length equals 15 residues. CDR1 and CDR2 from the germline V gene are SGHRS and YFSETQ. The ends lost 0 bases at V and 6 bases at J; junction bases unmatched: 5. The CDR3 nucleotides are TGCGCCAGCAGCTTGGACGCAGGGGGCACTCAGCCCCAGCATTTT. Translated: CASSLDAGGTQPQHF.

The gene calls are TRBV19 and TRBJ2-5; tentatively, D is TRBD1 (6 bases). The germline gives CDR1 LNHDA, CDR2 SQIVND (reference sequence). This CDR3 is 14 amino acids long. Trimming took 1 base from V and 5 from J, leaving 11 bases between them. The CDR3 region has the DNA TGTGCCAGTAGTATAGCGGGTCAGGGGGAGACCCAGTACTTC. Translated: CASSIAGQGETQYF.

The V gene is TRBV19, the J gene TRBJ1-5; maybe TRBD1 (6 bases). The V end was cut by 10 bases, the J end by 4 bases, with 17 bases between. The CDR3 is made up of 14 amino acids. Germline CDR1 reads LNHDA; CDR2 reads SQIVND (reference sequence). CDR3 amino acids: CATMAGARNQPQHF. The CDR3 DNA sequence: TGTGCCACCATGGCGGGGGCGCGAAATCAGCCCCAGCATTTT.